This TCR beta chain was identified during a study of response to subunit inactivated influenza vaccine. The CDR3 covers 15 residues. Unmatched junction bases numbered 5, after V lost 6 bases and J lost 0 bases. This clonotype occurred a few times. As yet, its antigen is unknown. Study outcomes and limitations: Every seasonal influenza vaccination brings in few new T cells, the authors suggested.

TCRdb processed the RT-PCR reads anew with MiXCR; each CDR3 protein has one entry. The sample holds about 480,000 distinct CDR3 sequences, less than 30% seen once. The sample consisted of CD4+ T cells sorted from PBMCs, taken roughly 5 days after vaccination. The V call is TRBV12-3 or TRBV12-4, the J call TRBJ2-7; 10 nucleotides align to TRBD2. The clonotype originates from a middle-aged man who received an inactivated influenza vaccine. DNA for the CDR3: TGTGCCAGCAGGAAAGCGGGGGGGATCTCCTACGAGCAGTACTTC. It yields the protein CASRKAGGISYEQYF.